The 27 T cell receptor beta chains reported below all come from one sample, sequenced in a study of technical replicates of blood from several donors (dated by TCRdb to the late 2010s). Library prep was done by the immunoSEQ multiplex PCR assay. TCRdb's version of the immuneACCESS table is confined to in-frame rearrangements and falls short of the full clone set. An unresolved V gene accounts for under half of the shortfall where checked; the remainder is of unknown origin. Within this sample are about 90,000 clones, with under 95% of them counted one time only. The ten largest clonotypes hold about 0.24% of the sample. Sample: T cells isolated from PBMCs. The receptors come from a human donor in good health.

This chain links TRBV9 with TRBJ1-4; 9 bases line up with TRBD1. This CDR3 has 15 amino acids. V trimming: 4 bases; J trimming: 5 bases; junction bases outside the gene matches: 6. Germline values: CDR1 SGDLS, CDR2 YYNGEE. CDR3 coding DNA: TGTGCCAGCAGCCCGCGACAGGGGGTAAATGAAAAACTGTTTTTT. Its protein product is CASSPRQGVNEKLFF.

The rearrangement links TRBV21-1 to TRBJ2-7; the table names TRBD1, a call not compared with the DNA. TRBV21-1 is assigned pseudogene status. The length of the CDR3 is 14 residues. The DNA of the CDR3 is TGTGCCAGCACTGGGACAGCGGAACACTACGAGCAGTACTTC. It codes for CASTGTAEHYEQYF.

CDR3 amino acids: CAWSVGGGSDTQYF. The CDR3, as DNA: TGTGCCTGGAGTGTAGGCGGGGGGTCGGATACGCAGTATTTT. The rearrangement uses TRBV30 and TRBJ2-3; 8 bases line up with TRBD2. This CDR3 region has 14 residues. The ends lost 0 bases at V and 6 bases at J; junction bases unmatched: 5. Germline V CDR1 and CDR2: GTSNPN, SVGIG (reference sequence).

This chain connects TRBV11-2 to TRBJ2-7; 8 nucleotides line up with TRBD2. Germline values: CDR1 SGHAT, CDR2 FQNNGV. This CDR3 has 14 amino acids. The junction had 7 bases not matched to a gene; V was cut back by 3 bases and J by 6 bases. The CDR3 DNA sequence: TGTGCCAGCAGCTTCGGGCGGGAGGTACCCGAGCAGTACTTC. Translated: CASSFGREVPEQYF.

The gene calls are TRBV6-1 and TRBJ2-2; 12 bases are a match to TRBD2. The germline V gene encodes CDR1 MNHNS and CDR2 SASEGT. This CDR3 region has 17 residues. J was trimmed by 6 bases and V by 2 bases; bases with no gene match: 7. The CDR3 DNA follows: TGTGCCAGCAGTGAACTAGCGGGAGGGATCAGTTCCGGGGAGCTGTTTTTT. This sequence encodes CASSELAGGISSGELFF.

The chain employs TRBV29-1 and TRBJ2-1, with 7 bases aligning to TRBD2. The CDR3 spans 14 residues. V was clipped by 7 bases and J by 7 bases; unmatched bases: 13. The germline V gene encodes CDR1 SQVTM and CDR2 ANQGSEA. The CDR3 DNA reads as TGCAGCGCCTCGGGACTACGGTTGGATAATGAGCAGTTCTTC. Its translation: CSASGLRLDNEQFF.

This clone was counted a single time. This rearrangement joins TRBV5-4 to TRBJ1-6, with D uncertain. V was clipped by 5 bases and J by 7 bases, with 19 bases between them. This CDR3 contains 16 residues. The germline V gene has CDR1 SGHNT and CDR2 YYREEE (reference sequence). CDR3 loop: CASRSAYGGQNSPLHF. The CDR3 coding sequence is TGTGCCAGCAGGTCCGCATATGGAGGGCAGAATTCACCCCTCCACTTT. Based on the CDR3 plus reference TRBV5-4 and TRBJ1-6, the full variable domain is ETGVTQSPTHLIKTRGQQVTLRCSSQSGHNTVSWYQQALGQGPQFIFQYYREEENGRGNFPPRFSGLQFPNYSSELNVNALELDDSALYLCASRSAYGGQNSPLHFGNGTRLTVT.

The V gene is TRBV7-9, the J gene TRBJ1-5; D unclear. CDR1 and CDR2 (germline): SEHNR, FQNEAQ (reference sequence). V lost 4 bases and J 3 bases, leaving 19 bases between the germline ends. This CDR3 comprises 17 residues. In DNA form, the CDR3 reads TGTGCCAGCAGCTCAACTAACGGAAGCTTGTTCAATCAGCCCCAGCATTTT. This gives the protein CASSSTNGSLFNQPQHF.

This clone was observed a handful of times. The chain recombines TRBV19 with TRBJ2-7; the match to TRBD2 covers 9 bases. J gave up 0 bases and V 3 bases, and 0 bases lay outside the gene matches. Germline-derived CDR1 and CDR2 are LNHDA and SQIVND (reference sequence). CDR3 size: 14 residues. The CDR3 DNA reads as TGTGCCAGTAGTATGACTAGCGGCTCCTACGAGCAGTACTTC. Translation: CASSMTSGSYEQYF.

The rearrangement links TRBV2 to TRBJ1-1; the match to TRBD1 covers 8 bases. The germline V gene encodes CDR1 SNHLY and CDR2 FYNNEI. The V gene end was trimmed by 11 bases and the J gene end by 1 base; junction bases not matched to a gene: 6. The CDR3 runs to 13 residues. CDR3 nucleotide sequence: TGTGCCGGCTACAGGGGGGGGAACACTGAAGCTTTCTTT. Its protein product is CAGYRGGNTEAFF.

The rearrangement uses TRBV5-5 and TRBJ1-1; D gene ambiguous. CDR1 and CDR2 (germline): SGHKS, YYEKEE (reference sequence). The CDR3 spans 15 residues. Trimming took off 2 bases at V and 1 base at J, with 12 bases between the two ends. The CDR3 DNA sequence: TGTGCCAGCAGCTTAGACTGGCCGGAGAACACTGAAGCTTTCTTT. Its protein is CASSLDWPENTEAFF.

The V and J genes are TRBV2 and TRBJ1-1, with D uncertain. The ends were cut back, 6 bases at V and 0 bases at J, with 14 bases in the middle. The CDR3 contains 15 residues. Germline V gene data show CDR1 as SNHLY and CDR2 as FYNNEI. The CDR3 sequence is CASSALGTLNTEAFF. CDR3 sequence (DNA): TGTGCCAGCAGCGCCCTAGGTACTTTGAACACTGAAGCTTTCTTT.

CDR3: CSAKRELEAFF. CDR3 DNA: TGCAGTGCTAAGAGGGAGCTTGAAGCTTTCTTT. The gene calls are TRBV20-1 and TRBJ1-1; D remains ambiguous. Germline CDR1 DFQATT, CDR2 SNEGSKA (reference sequence). CDR3 length equals 11 residues. V was pared by 4 bases and J by 7 bases, with 10 bases between.

This clone was seen a few times. The chain joins TRBV28 to TRBJ2-7; 13 nucleotides line up with TRBD2. V lost 7 bases and J lost 7; bases outside the gene matches: 1. Germline V gene sequence: CDR1 MDHEN, CDR2 SYDVKM. The CDR3 consists of 12 residues. The CDR3 DNA reads as TGTGCCAGCAAGGGACTAGCGGGAGAGCAGTACTTC. This translates into CASKGLAGEQYF.

V usage is TRBV27 and J usage is TRBJ2-2; D may be TRBD2 (6 bases). The CDR3 contains 14 residues. Between the trimmed V and J ends, which lost 3 bases and 4 bases, there was a span of 9 bases. Germline V gives CDR1 MNHEY, CDR2 SMNVEV (reference sequence). CDR3 coding DNA: TGTGCCAGCAGTTTGCTAGCGCTCACCGGGGAGCTGTTTTTT. Amino acids: CASSLLALTGELFF.

The chain employs TRBV25-1 and TRBJ1-2, with 9 bases matching TRBD1. Losses at the gene ends were 5 bases for V and 6 bases for J; bases not matched to a gene: 16. In germline, CDR1 is MGHDK, CDR2 SYGVNS. The CDR3 length is 17 residues. The CDR3 coding sequence is TGTGCCAGCAGTCCCACCAGGGCCGCTGGACAGGGGCATGGCTACACCTTC. Amino acid sequence: CASSPTRAAGQGHGYTF.

The rearrangement joins TRBV28 to TRBJ2-5, with 12 positions matching TRBD1. With 6 bases clipped from V and 5 bases from J, the junction kept 4 bases outside the gene matches. Germline CDR1 reads MDHEN; CDR2 reads SYDVKM. The CDR3 extends over 14 amino acids. The CDR3 DNA sequence: TGTGCCAGCAGGGGGGACAGGGGGCTGGAGACCCAGTACTTC. Translated, it gives CASRGDRGLETQYF.

This sequence joins TRBV27 and TRBJ2-1; D may be TRBD2 (5 bases). The CDR3 extends over 15 amino acids. V lost 6 bases and J lost 1, with 13 bases in between. Per the germline V gene, CDR1 is MNHEY and CDR2 is SMNVEV (reference sequence). CDR3 loop: CASRVSGGSYNEQFF. The DNA of the CDR3 is TGTGCCAGCAGGGTGTCTGGAGGATCCTACAATGAGCAGTTCTTC.

This chain joins TRBV2 and TRBJ2-1; the match to TRBD2 covers 9 bases. Germline V lookup: CDR1 SNHLY, CDR2 FYNNEI. V lost 5 bases, J lost 1 base, and 6 bases stayed unmatched. The CDR3 is 16 residues long. CDR3 amino acids: CASSSGGPGSYNEQFF. For the CDR3, the DNA is TGTGCCAGCAGTAGCGGGGGGCCGGGATCCTACAATGAGCAGTTCTTC.

The CDR3 DNA reads as TGTGCCAGCGGACTAGCGGGAGGTGAGCAGTTCTTC. Translating it yields CASGLAGGEQFF. This chain joins TRBV6-1 and TRBJ2-1, with TRBD2 identical over 14 bases. CDR3 length: 12 amino acids. Per germline, CDR1 MNHNS and CDR2 SASEGT. Trimming at V came to 8 bases and at J to 9 bases, leaving 0 bases not matched to a gene.

The genes are TRBV6-5 and TRBJ1-1, with D unresolved. V lost 3 bases, J lost 4 bases, and 9 bases lay in between. CDR1 and CDR2 (germline): MNHEY, SVGAGI. The CDR3 length is 13 residues. The CDR3 bases are TGTGCCAGCAGTTATTCGGGTCTCACTGAAGCTTTCTTT. Protein: CASSYSGLTEAFF.

The CDR3: CASSQVGFGTGLNGYTF. The CDR3 DNA is TGCGCCAGCAGCCAAGTGGGGTTCGGGACAGGGTTGAATGGCTACACCTTC. The chain uses TRBV4-1 and TRBJ1-2, with TRBD1 matching over 9 bases. Germline V gene data show CDR1 as MGHRA and CDR2 as YSYEKL. After removal of 1 base from V and 6 bases from J, the junction contained 12 bases not matched to a gene. The CDR3 is made up of 17 amino acids.

Of note for this clone: At the DNA level, this CDR3 is encoded by other sequences in the same sample as well. The chain combines TRBV7-9 with TRBJ2-7, with a possible D match to TRBD2 (5 bases). Looked up from germline, CDR1 is SEHNR and CDR2 is FQNEAQ (reference sequence). The CDR3 sequence is 14 residues long. V was trimmed by 5 bases and J by 0 bases, leaving 11 bases between them. For the CDR3, the DNA is TGTGCCAGCAGCCCACTAGGGAGCTCCTACGAGCAGTACTTC. It encodes CASSPLGSSYEQYF. The variable domain in full, completed from reference TRBV7-9 and TRBJ2-7, reads DTGVSQNPRHKITKRGQNVTFRCDPISEHNRLYWYRQTLGQGPEFLTYFQNEAQLEKSRLLSDRFSAERPKGSFSTLEIQRTEQGDSAMYLCASSPLGSSYEQYFGPGTRLTVT.

The genes are TRBV13 and TRBJ1-6; D uncertain. The V gene lost 3 bases and the J gene lost 0 bases, with 9 bases spanning the gap. Germline lookup yields CDR1 PRHDT and CDR2 FYEKMQ (reference sequence). The CDR3 is 16 amino acids. The CDR3 loop is CASSLGAFSYNSPLHF. The CDR3 DNA sequence: TGTGCCAGCAGCTTGGGCGCATTCTCCTATAATTCACCCCTCCACTTT.

The rearrangement joins TRBV14 to TRBJ1-2; maybe TRBD1 (5 bases). This CDR3 is 15 amino acids long. Looked up from germline, CDR1 is SGHDN and CDR2 is FVKESK. V gave up 4 bases and J gave up 7 bases, with 19 bases separating them. CDR3 bases: TGTGCCAGCAGCCTTGTTTCTCCGGGGGTGTTTGGCTACACCTTC. Amino acids: CASSLVSPGVFGYTF.

The J gene is TRBJ2-5, the V gene TRBV25-1, with 7 positions matching TRBD2. With 5 bases clipped from V and 2 bases from J, the junction kept 5 bases outside the gene matches. The CDR3 loop spans 14 amino acids. The V gene's germline CDR1 is MGHDK and CDR2 SYGVNS. The DNA for the CDR3 is TGTGCCAGCAGTCAATGGGGGGGGCAAGAGACCCAGTACTTC. Translating it yields CASSQWGGQETQYF.

The genes are TRBV30 and TRBJ2-7; a weak D match, TRBD2 (6 bases). V gave up 3 bases and J gave up 5 bases, with 20 bases separating them. This CDR3 has 15 amino acids. The germline V gene has CDR1 GTSNPN and CDR2 SVGIG (reference sequence). DNA of the CDR3: TGTGCCTGGAGGGCTCCAGGGAGGATACCCCACGAGCAGTACTTC. It specifies CAWRAPGRIPHEQYF. The full variable domain, with the rest looked up from reference TRBV30 and TRBJ2-7, is SQTIHQWPATLVQPVGSPLSLECTVEGTSNPNLYWYRQAAGRGLQLLFYSVGIGQISSEVPQNLSASRPQDRQFILSSKKLLLSDSGFYLCAWRAPGRIPHEQYFGPGTRLTVT.